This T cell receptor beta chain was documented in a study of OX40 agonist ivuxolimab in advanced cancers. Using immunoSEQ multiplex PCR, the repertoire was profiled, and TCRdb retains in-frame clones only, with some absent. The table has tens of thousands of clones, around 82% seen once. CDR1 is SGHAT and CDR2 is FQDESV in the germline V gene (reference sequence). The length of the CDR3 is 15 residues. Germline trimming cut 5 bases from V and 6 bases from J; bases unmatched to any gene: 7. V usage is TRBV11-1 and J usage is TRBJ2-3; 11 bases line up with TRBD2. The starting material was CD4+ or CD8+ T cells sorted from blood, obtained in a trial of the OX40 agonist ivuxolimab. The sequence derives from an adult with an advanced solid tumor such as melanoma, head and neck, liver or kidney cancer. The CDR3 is CASSQDRTSGDTQYF. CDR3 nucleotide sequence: TGTGCCAGCAGCCAGGACAGGACTAGCGGGGATACGCAGTATTTT. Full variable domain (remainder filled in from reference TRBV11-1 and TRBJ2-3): EAEVAQSPRYKITEKSQAVAFWCDPISGHATLYWYRQILGQGPELLVQFQDESVVDDSQLPKDRFSAERLKGVDSTLKIQPAELGDSAMYLCASSQDRTSGDTQYFGPGTRLTVL.